Following are 25 T cell receptor beta chains from one sample sequenced in a study of STAT5B mutations in CD4+ large granular lymphocyte leukemia. The protocol was immunoSEQ multiplex PCR, while the TCRdb copy is restricted to in-frame clones and leaves out a portion. Found here are about 33,000 clones, 70% to 75% of them singletons; the top ten hold 0.25% to 0.35%. The sample comprised CD4+ T cells from blood buffy coats. The source of these receptors is a human donor in good health.

Notes on this clone: The junction departs from germline at one end; a sequencing error may be responsible. This chain uses TRBV5-1 with TRBJ2-7; TRBD2 aligns across 8 bases. The CDR3 loop spans 16 amino acids. CDR1 is SGHRS and CDR2 is YFSETQ in the germline V gene. CDR3 sequence reads: CASSLGGGLVSSEQYF. The CDR3, as DNA: TGCGCCAGCAGCTTGGGGGGGGGACTAGTTTCCTCCGAGCAGTACTTC.

V usage is TRBV13 and J usage is TRBJ2-1; 10 positions agree with TRBD2. There are 16 residues in the CDR3. Germline loops: CDR1 PRHDT, CDR2 FYEKMQ (reference sequence). Trimming at V came to 4 bases and at J to 0 bases, leaving 3 bases not matched to a gene. The DNA of the CDR3 is TGTGCCAGCAGCTCCTGGACTAGCGGCTCCTACAATGAGCAGTTCTTC. As protein: CASSSWTSGSYNEQFF.

Concerning this clone itself: The junction shows a germline mismatch at one end, possibly a read error. The CDR3 DNA is TGTGCCACCGGGCTAGCGGGGAGCTACAATGAGCGGTTCTTC. Encoded protein: CATGLAGSYNERFF. The chain is built from TRBV15 and TRBJ2-1, with TRBD2 matching over 9 bases. CDR1 is LNHNV, CDR2 YYDKDF, per germline (reference sequence). This CDR3 spans 14 amino acids.

This chain connects TRBV11-3 to TRBJ2-3; 9 bases align to TRBD2. The junction had 7 bases not matched to a gene; V was cut back by 0 bases and J by 3 bases. This CDR3 region has 17 residues. Germline V gives CDR1 SGHNT, CDR2 YENEEA. For the CDR3, the DNA is TGTGCCAGCAGCTTAGACGGCGGGAGGGCCGAAACAGATACGCAGTATTTT. Its translation is CASSLDGGRAETDTQYF. Using reference TRBV11-3 and TRBJ2-3 for the parts outside the CDR3, the full variable domain is EAGVVQSPRYKIIEKKQPVAFWCNPISGHNTLYWYLQNLGQGPELLIRYENEEAVDDSQLPKDRFSAERLKGVDSTLKIQPAELGDSAVYLCASSLDGGRAETDTQYFGPGTRLTVL.

The genes are TRBV7-2 and TRBJ2-7; 12 nucleotides agree with TRBD2. The CDR3 loop spans 15 amino acids. V gave up 6 bases and J gave up 2 bases; unmatched junction bases: 5. Germline V lookup: CDR1 SGHTA, CDR2 FQGNSA. The CDR3 here is CASRTTSGSAYEQYF. CDR3 coding DNA: TGTGCCAGCAGGACGACTAGCGGGAGTGCCTACGAGCAGTACTTC.

The rearrangement uses TRBV28 and TRBJ2-3; 8 bases map to TRBD2. The J segment lost 4 bases and the V segment lost 5 bases, leaving 14 bases of the junction unmatched. This CDR3 is built from 17 residues. Germline V gives CDR1 MDHEN, CDR2 SYDVKM. The CDR3 spells CASSPLPGLGVSDTQYF. CDR3 in DNA: TGTGCCAGCAGTCCCCTTCCGGGACTAGGAGTCTCAGATACGCAGTATTTT. Filled out from reference TRBV28 and TRBJ2-3, the complete variable domain reads DVKVTQSSRYLVKRTGEKVFLECVQDMDHENMFWYRQDPGLGLRLIYFSYDVKMKEKGDIPEGYSVSREKKERFSLILESASTNQTSMYLCASSPLPGLGVSDTQYFGPGTRLTVL.

V usage is TRBV11-3 and J usage is TRBJ1-3; 9 nucleotides agree with TRBD1. Trimming removed 5 bases from V and 2 bases from J; junction bases left unmatched: 4. This CDR3 comprises 15 residues. The germline gives CDR1 SGHNT, CDR2 YENEEA. CDR3 nucleotides: TGTGCCAGCAGCAGGGACAGGGTCGCTGGAAACACCATATATTTT. It codes for CASSRDRVAGNTIYF.

This chain uses TRBV5-1 with TRBJ2-1, with D unclear. Germline values: CDR1 SGHRS, CDR2 YFSETQ. Trimming pared 0 bases from V and 3 bases from J, leaving 10 bases between. This CDR3 contains 15 residues. The CDR3 bases are TGCGCCAGCAGCTTGGTGGCTTCTAACTACAATGAGCAGTTCTTC. This sequence encodes CASSLVASNYNEQFF.

This clone showed up just a few times. The chain uses TRBV30 and TRBJ2-2, with 8 nucleotides matching TRBD2. CDR1 and CDR2 from the germline V gene are GTSNPN and SVGIG (reference sequence). With 3 bases clipped from V and 0 bases from J, the junction kept 12 bases outside the gene matches. The CDR3 sequence is 18 residues long. CDR3 amino acids: CAWSNLPGLDANTGELFF. In DNA form, the CDR3 reads TGTGCCTGGAGCAACCTTCCGGGACTAGACGCGAACACCGGGGAGCTGTTTTTT.

V is TRBV30 and J is TRBJ2-1; 8 bases align to TRBD2. Germline-derived CDR1 and CDR2 are GTSNPN and SVGIG (reference sequence). The trim removed 3 bases at V and 15 bases at J, leaving 10 bases unmatched. The CDR3 is 12 residues long. The CDR3 DNA sequence: TGTGCCTGGAGCGGCATCGGGGGGGGCGCGTTCTTC. Encoded protein: CAWSGIGGGAFF.

The genes are TRBV5-1 and TRBJ2-3, with D perhaps TRBD1 (6 bases). CDR1 and CDR2 from the germline V gene are SGHRS and YFSETQ. V lost 4 bases and J lost 2, with 11 bases in between. The CDR3 is 14 amino acids. The CDR3 bases are TGCGCCAGCAGCCCAGGACAGCCCACAGATACGCAGTATTTT. As protein: CASSPGQPTDTQYF.

The chain combines TRBV19 with TRBJ1-1; weak D call: TRBD1 (5 bases). There are 12 residues in the CDR3. Germline V gene sequence: CDR1 LNHDA, CDR2 SQIVND (reference sequence). The ends were cut back, 3 bases at V and 10 bases at J, with 12 bases in the middle. The CDR3 region is CASSISGGVAFF. DNA of the CDR3: TGTGCCAGTAGTATCTCTGGGGGAGTAGCTTTCTTT. Combining the CDR3 with reference TRBV19 and TRBJ1-1 gives the whole variable domain DGGITQSPKYLFRKEGQNVTLSCEQNLNHDAMYWYRQDPGQGLRLIYYSQIVNDFQKGDIAEGYSVSREKKESFPLTVTSAQKNPTAFYLCASSISGGVAFFGQGTRLTVV.

This clone showed up just a few times. The chain employs TRBV30 and TRBJ1-1; D is perhaps TRBD1 (5 bases). From germline, CDR1 is GTSNPN and CDR2 SVGIG (reference sequence). The V end was cut by 0 bases, the J end by 7 bases, with 15 bases between. This CDR3 comprises 14 residues. CDR3 amino acids: CAWSVQGAQSEAFF. The CDR3 nucleotides are TGTGCCTGGAGTGTACAAGGGGCGCAGAGTGAAGCTTTCTTT. Together with reference TRBV30 and TRBJ1-1, the CDR3 gives the full variable domain: SQTIHQWPATLVQPVGSPLSLECTVEGTSNPNLYWYRQAAGRGLQLLFYSVGIGQISSEVPQNLSASRPQDRQFILSSKKLLLSDSGFYLCAWSVQGAQSEAFFGQGTRLTVV.

This chain connects TRBV13 to TRBJ1-1; D is uncertain. Trimming took off 2 bases at V and 6 bases at J, with 7 bases between the two ends. The CDR3 loop spans 12 amino acids. CDR1 is PRHDT and CDR2 is FYEKMQ in the germline V gene (reference sequence). The CDR3 here is CASSLSGPEAFF. The DNA for the CDR3 is TGTGCCAGCAGCTTAAGCGGACCTGAAGCTTTCTTT.

There are a few counts of this clone. The V gene is TRBV30, the J gene TRBJ1-2; 7 bases line up with TRBD1. V dropped 5 bases and J dropped 6; count of bases not matched to a gene: 15. CDR3 length: 15 residues. Germline CDR1 is GTSNPN and CDR2 is SVGIG (reference sequence). This CDR3 reads CAWGRQGLRVDGYTF. CDR3 DNA: TGTGCCTGGGGTAGACAGGGTCTAAGAGTGGATGGCTACACCTTC.

The gene calls are TRBV6-6 and TRBJ2-7; D is unclear. Trimming stripped 5 bases from V and 11 bases from J, with 16 bases between. CDR1 is MNHNY, CDR2 SVGAGI, per germline (reference sequence). The CDR3 consists of 12 residues. DNA of the CDR3: TGTGCCAGCAGTACGATTCGCGGACGGAAGTACTTC. Protein product: CASSTIRGRKYF.

This clone came up a few times. The V call is TRBV18, the J call TRBJ1-4, with D unresolved. The germline V gene has CDR1 KGHSH and CDR2 LQKENI. The CDR3 contains 14 residues. V gave up 3 bases and J gave up 8 bases, with 13 bases separating them. In DNA form, the CDR3 reads TGTGCCAGCTCACCGACTGGAACAAACGAAAAACTGTTTTTT. It codes for CASSPTGTNEKLFF.

In the case of this clone: At one boundary the junction diverges from the germline segment, which might be a read error. This chain links TRBV29-1 with TRBJ2-5; possibly TRBD1 or TRBD2 for D (6 bases each). The CDR3 sequence is 13 residues long. Germline V lookup: CDR1 SQVTM, CDR2 ANQGSEA. The CDR3 reads CSVEEGGEETQYF. DNA for the CDR3: TGCAGCGTCGAAGAGGGGGGAGAAGAGACCCAGTACTTC.

The CDR3 sequence is CASSLGGVVANEKLFF. CDR3 nucleotides: TGTGCCAGCAGCTTAGGAGGGGTGGTGGCTAATGAAAAACTGTTTTTT. This rearrangement joins TRBV7-2 to TRBJ1-4; tentatively, D is TRBD1 (5 bases). Trimming took off 1 base at V and 3 bases at J, with 12 bases between the two ends. The CDR3 sequence is 16 residues long. Germline V gene lookup returns CDR1 SGHTA and CDR2 FQGNSA.

V and J are TRBV7-2 and TRBJ1-1; D gene ambiguous. The CDR3 is 14 residues long. Trimming removed 1 base at V and 3 bases at J, with 9 bases between. The germline V gene encodes CDR1 SGHTA and CDR2 FQGNSA. The CDR3 nucleotides are TGTGCCAGCAGCTTAGTTTCCGGATACACTGAAGCTTTCTTT. It yields the protein CASSLVSGYTEAFF.

The CDR3 DNA reads TGTGCCAGCAGTCCGCCGGACAGGGAAGATGGCTACACCTTC. Encoded protein: CASSPPDREDGYTF. The chain combines TRBV27 with TRBJ1-2, with 8 bases matching TRBD1. V lost 5 bases to trimming and J lost 6 bases; unmatched junction nucleotides: 8. Germline values: CDR1 MNHEY, CDR2 SMNVEV (reference sequence). The length of the CDR3 is 14 residues.

The chain is built from TRBV27 and TRBJ2-7; TRBD1 matches 8 bases. Germline assignment: CDR1 MNHEY and CDR2 SMNVEV (reference sequence). This CDR3 comprises 13 residues. J gave up 7 bases and V 3 bases, and 5 bases lay outside the gene matches. The CDR3 nucleotides read TGTGCCAGCAGTTTCACAGGGGGTATTGAGCAGTACTTC. It specifies CASSFTGGIEQYF.

The chain links TRBV5-4 to TRBJ2-7; D uncertain. This CDR3 contains 14 residues. Per germline, CDR1 SGHNT and CDR2 YYREEE (reference sequence). Trimming shortened V by 7 bases and J by 2 bases, and 16 bases separated the two germline ends. DNA for the CDR3: TGTGCCAGCCAGGTTTCCAGTCTTGCCTACGAGCAGTACTTC. It specifies CASQVSSLAYEQYF.

This clone showed up just once. The V call is TRBV5-5, the J call TRBJ2-1, with D possibly TRBD2 on 6 matching bases. V lost 0 bases, J lost 3 bases, and 7 bases lay in between. The CDR3 covers 14 residues. Per germline, CDR1 SGHKS and CDR2 YYEKEE (reference sequence). The CDR3 loop reads CASSLGGLYNEQFF. For the CDR3, the DNA is TGTGCCAGCAGCTTGGGGGGACTCTACAATGAGCAGTTCTTC.

The sample holds a few counts of this clone. V and J are TRBV10-2 and TRBJ1-6; D not resolved. CDR3 length: 14 residues. V shed 0 bases and J shed 8 bases, with 8 bases lying between them. Per germline, CDR1 WSHSY and CDR2 SAAADI. CDR3: CASSESRKDSPLHF. CDR3 nucleotides: TGCGCCAGCAGTGAGTCTCGCAAGGATTCACCCCTCCACTTT.